The clone carrying this TCR beta chain has only a few counts. Its matching antigen is unknown. In making TCR cDNA, 5'RACE template switching added a universal primer site and UMIs to it. TCRdb called the 5' RACE reads again in MiXCR, with one record for every CDR3 protein. Here the sample spans 300,000 to 450,000 distinct CDR3 sequences, about 6% being singletons. Trimming stripped 0 bases from V and 9 bases from J, with 18 bases between. Germline CDR1 reads LGHNA; CDR2 reads YSLEER. CDR3 length equals 16 residues. This entry belongs to a study of T cells after yellow fever vaccination. Study as a whole: Low-cell-number fractions underwent preparation using SMART-Seq v4 Ultra Low Input. Findings and limits, study-wide: There was a small share of clonotypes that showed up in both the CD4 and CD8 compartments. Booster sampling recovered most clones from primary vaccination (96% CD4, roughly 86% CD8).

The sequences come from PBMCs, collected 5 days after the yellow fever booster vaccination. This TCR derives from a man aged 30 to 45 who received the YFV17D yellow fever vaccine. The rearrangement uses TRBV4-3 and TRBJ1-5; no clear D. The chain's CDR3 is CASSQDSREGRAPQHF. CDR3 DNA: TGCGCCAGCAGCCAAGATTCCCGAGAAGGGAGGGCGCCCCAGCATTTT.